The clone carrying this T cell receptor (beta chain) is labeled medium-sized (0.01 to 0.1%). Its antigen is not identified. Healthy donors had no documented immune events, such as infections, while sampled. Trimming took 1 base from V and 4 from J; bases not matched to a gene: 0. CDR3 length: 15 amino acids. Germline CDR1 is LGHNA and CDR2 is YNFKEQ. Some clones are missing from TCRdb's copy, which holds only in-frame ones; the method was immunoSEQ multiplex PCR. The sample lists around 91,000 clones, approximately 90% occurring once. The data stem from a study of identifying expanded T cells in peripheral blood. Study results and limitations: Differentially abundant clones: roughly 1.2 between replicates, around 17 at around 15 days, around 20 at four.

The rearrangement links TRBV4-2 to TRBJ2-3, with 12 bases aligning to TRBD2. This receptor was obtained from a person aged 18 to 75 in good health. Sequenced input: blood. The CDR3 DNA sequence: TGTGCCAGCAGCCAAGGACTAGCGGGAGCAGATACGCAGTATTTT. Translating gives CASSQGLAGADTQYF.